This TCR beta chain was recovered during a study of T cell repertoires in cytomegalovirus infection. TCRdb reprocessed the reads via MiXCR and lists one record per CDR3 protein. This sample has approximately 73,000 distinct CDR3 sequences, with 35% to 45% found just once. This clonotype was counted at least ten times. What it recognizes is unknown. The V segment lost 5 bases and the J segment 4 bases; nucleotides outside the gene matches: 4. Germline values: CDR1 SGHTA, CDR2 FQGNSA. The CDR3 consists of 16 residues. General study findings and limits: What dominated the ex vivo response were HLA-C-restricted CMV-specific TCR beta clonotypes. Carriage of CMV together with the relevant HLA was identifiable through cumulative public TCR beta family frequency.

Sequenced here: CD8+ T cells from cultured PBMCs, sampled from culture after CMV antigen stimulation. This sequence originates from a human donor in good health (CMV status not recorded). Some clones in this sample may be carry-over from other donors' samples. The J gene is TRBJ2-3, the V gene TRBV7-2, with 15 bases identical to TRBD2. In nucleotides, the CDR3 is TGTGCCAGCAGCGCCCGGACTAGCGGGGGGGCAGATACGCAGTATTTT. This codes for CASSARTSGGADTQYF.